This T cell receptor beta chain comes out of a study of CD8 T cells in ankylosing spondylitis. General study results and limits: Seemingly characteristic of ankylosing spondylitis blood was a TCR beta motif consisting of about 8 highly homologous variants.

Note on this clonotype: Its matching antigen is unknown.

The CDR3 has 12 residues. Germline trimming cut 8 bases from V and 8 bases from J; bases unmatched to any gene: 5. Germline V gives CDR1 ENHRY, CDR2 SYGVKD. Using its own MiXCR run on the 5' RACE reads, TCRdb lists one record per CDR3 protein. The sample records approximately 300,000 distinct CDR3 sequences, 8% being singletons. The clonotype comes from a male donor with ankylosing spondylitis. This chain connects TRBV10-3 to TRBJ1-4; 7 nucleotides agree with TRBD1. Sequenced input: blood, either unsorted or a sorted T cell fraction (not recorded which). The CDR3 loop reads CAIGPGGEKLFF. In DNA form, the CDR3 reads TGTGCCATCGGGCCAGGGGGGGAAAAACTGTTTTTT.